The source of this T cell receptor beta chain is a study of graft-versus-host responses after intestinal transplantation. A note on this clone: Its specificity is not known.

This CDR3 is 13 amino acids long. The germline V and J ends were trimmed by 4 bases and 7 bases, with 11 bases remaining between them. CDR1 and CDR2 (germline): SGHAT, FQNNGV. Repertoires were generated with immunoSEQ multiplex PCR, while TCRdb's copy carries only in-frame clones and drops some. The table shows about 120,000 clones, with over 85% occurring only once. The TCR sequence derives from a human donor who received an intestinal transplant. Specimen: unstimulated CD4+ T cells sorted from spleen or lymph node cells, collected before intestinal transplant. The chain joins TRBV11-2 to TRBJ1-5; D remains unclear. The CDR3 loop reads CASSSTDWQPQHF. In DNA form, the CDR3 reads TGTGCCAGCAGCTCTACGGACTGGCAGCCCCAGCATTTT.